The 21 T cell receptor beta chains presented below share a single source sample, sequenced in a study of T cell clonality in common variable immunodeficiency. The table came from immunoSEQ multiplex PCR; TCRdb's copy has only in-frame clones and leaves some out. The sample holds about 52,000 clones, and no clone turns up only once. Sequencing was carried out using peripheral blood mononuclear cells. These TCRs come from a person between 18 and 75 years old in good health.

This clone came up many times. The read halts 3 residues ahead of the CDR3 end, with the missing end drawn from the germline J gene. The chain couples TRBV5-1 to TRBJ2-2; 8 bases are a match to TRBD1. The germline V gene has CDR1 SGHRS and CDR2 YFSETQ. The ends lost 4 bases at V and 1 base at J; junction bases unmatched: 6. The CDR3 sequence is 16 residues long. The DNA read from the CDR3 is TGCGCCAGCAGCCGTACCGGGACAGGGAACACCGGGGAG. This translates into CASSRTGTGNTGE. The complete CDR3 protein is CASSRTGTGNTGELFF.

This clone showed up many times. The sequence runs out 3 residues before the end of the CDR3; the remainder is reconstructed from the germline J gene. The chain couples TRBV7-7 to TRBJ1-1; the D gene is possibly TRBD1 (6 bases). The CDR3 is made up of 13 amino acids. The V gene lost 5 bases and the J gene lost 5 bases, with 12 bases spanning the gap. Germline CDR1 and CDR2: SSHAT and FNYEAQ (reference sequence). The CDR3 sequence is CASSATRGTEAFF. The CDR3 bases that were read are TGTGCCAGCAGCGCCACCAGGGGAACTGAA. The whole variable domain, remainder taken from reference TRBV7-7 and TRBJ1-1, is GAGVSQSPRYKVTKRGQDVTLRCDPISSHATLYWYQQALGQGPEFLTYFNYEAQPDKSGLPSDRFSAERPEGSISTLTIQRTEQRDSAMYRCASSATRGTEAFFGQGTRLTVV.

This clone was picked up many times. The read stops 3 residues short of the end of the CDR3; the missing end is completed from the germline J gene. V gene TRBV14 combines with J gene TRBJ2-1; no definite D call. V dropped 2 bases and J dropped 9 bases, with 14 bases sitting between them. Germline loops: CDR1 SGHDN, CDR2 FVKESK. The CDR3 has 14 residues. The CDR3 bases that were read are TGTGCCAGCAGCCAATACCGTGGATCGGGTGAG. Its protein is CASSQYRGSGE. The CDR3 as a whole reads CASSQYRGSGEQFF.

This clone was counted ten times or more. The read stops 3 residues short of the end of the CDR3; the missing end is completed from the germline J gene. The rearrangement joins TRBV30 to TRBJ2-2, with D possibly matching TRBD1 (6 bases). Germline V CDR1 and CDR2: GTSNPN, SVGIG (reference sequence). The length of the CDR3 is 12 residues. V lost 7 bases and J 3 bases, leaving 9 bases between the germline ends. The sequenced CDR3 bases are TGTGCCTTCGGACAGTACACCGGGGAG. It specifies CAFGQYTGE. The entire CDR3 is CAFGQYTGELFF. Supplemented by reference TRBV30 and TRBJ2-2, the full variable domain reads SQTIHQWPATLVQPVGSPLSLECTVEGTSNPNLYWYRQAAGRGLQLLFYSVGIGQISSEVPQNLSASRPQDRQFILSSKKLLLSDSGFYLCAFGQYTGELFFGEGSRLTVL.

This clone was picked up many times. The read gets to within 3 residues of the CDR3 end, and the germline J gene fills in the rest. The rearrangement joins TRBV20-1 to TRBJ2-1; 9 nucleotides line up with TRBD1. The V gene end was trimmed by 4 bases and the J gene end by 1 base; junction bases not matched to a gene: 8. CDR3 size: 16 residues. Germline lookup yields CDR1 DFQATT and CDR2 SNEGSKA (reference sequence). The part of the CDR3 DNA that was read is TGCAGTGCTAAAAGTAGACAGGGGGGTTCCTACAATGAG. Translating it yields CSAKSRQGGSYNE. The whole CDR3 reads CSAKSRQGGSYNEQFF.

Remarks on this clone: The junction departs from germline at one end; a sequencing error may be responsible. The DNA ends 3 residues before the CDR3 does, and the rest of the CDR3 is filled in from the germline J gene. J is TRBJ2-7 and V is TRBV7-6, with D possibly being TRBD2 (6 bases). The CDR3 spans 16 residues. Germline CDR1 reads SGHVS; CDR2 reads FNYEAQ. The part of the CDR3 DNA that was read is TGTGCCAGCAGCCTAGCTTCGATAGCGGCCCGCTACGAG. As protein: CASSLASIAARYE. The whole CDR3 region reads CASSLASIAARYEQYF.

This clone was seen repeatedly, ten times or more. The sequenced fragment ends 3 residues before the CDR3 boundary, so the rest is inferred from the germline J gene. The V gene is TRBV18, the J gene TRBJ2-4, with D possibly matching TRBD1 (6 bases). Trimming stripped 3 bases from V and 0 bases from J, with 12 bases between. Germline-derived CDR1 and CDR2 are KGHSH and LQKENI. The CDR3 totals 16 residues. The sequenced CDR3 bases are TGTGCCAGCTCACCTGGACAGAAACTAGCCAAAAACATT. This sequence encodes CASSPGQKLAKNI. The full CDR3 protein reads CASSPGQKLAKNIQYF.

This clone was detected ten times or more. The read gets to within 3 residues of the CDR3 end, and the germline J gene fills in the rest. The V call is TRBV19, the J call TRBJ1-2; 12 bases are shared with TRBD1. CDR3 size: 18 residues. Germline V gene sequence: CDR1 LNHDA, CDR2 SQIVND (reference sequence). The part of the CDR3 DNA that was read is TGTGCCAGTACTCCCCGAGGGGGACAGGGGGCCTTTATGAGGAGC. Translation gives CASTPRGGQGAFMRS. The whole CDR3 protein reads CASTPRGGQGAFMRSYTF.

This clone was seen many times. The read ends 3 residues early relative to the CDR3; the germline J gene fills the gap. The rearrangement links TRBV18 to TRBJ2-3, with TRBD2 matching 8 bases. The CDR3 runs to 14 residues. The germline V gene has CDR1 KGHSH and CDR2 LQKENI. With 4 bases clipped from V and 2 bases from J, the junction kept 2 bases outside the gene matches. The CDR3 region is CASSLGLATDTQYF. The sequenced part of the CDR3 DNA is TGTGCCAGCTCACTCGGACTAGCCACAGATACG.

The sequenced CDR3 bases are TGTGCCAGTAGTAAAATGATCGACGGCAGCGGGGCTTACAATGAG. Encoded protein: CASSKMIDGSGAYNE. The entire CDR3 sequence reads CASSKMIDGSGAYNEQFF. The chain combines TRBV19 with TRBJ2-1, with 7 bases lining up with TRBD2. Coverage ceases 3 residues before the CDR3 finishes, and the germline J gene fills in the end. The CDR3 sequence is 18 residues long. The junction had 16 bases not matched to a gene; V was cut back by 4 bases and J by 4 bases. Germline lookup yields CDR1 LNHDA and CDR2 SQIVND (reference sequence).

This clone appeared many times. The read gets to within 3 residues of the CDR3 end, and the germline J gene fills in the rest. Other DNA sequences from this sample encode an identical CDR3 as well. The chain employs TRBV30 and TRBJ1-3; D perhaps matches TRBD1 (5 bases). In germline, CDR1 is GTSNPN, CDR2 SVGIG (reference sequence). With 4 bases removed from V and 0 bases from J, the gap between germline ends came to 10 bases. The CDR3 runs to 14 residues. The chain's CDR3 is CAWIQGSSGNTIYF. CDR3 DNA, as far as it was read: TGTGCCTGGATCCAGGGTAGCTCTGGAAACACC.

This clone was recorded at least ten times. The read terminates 3 residues ahead of where the CDR3 ends, so the germline J gene completes it. The rearrangement links TRBV5-1 to TRBJ2-3, with D unclear. V was clipped by 2 bases and J by 3 bases, with 7 bases between them. The CDR3 is made up of 13 amino acids. Germline V gene sequence: CDR1 SGHRS, CDR2 YFSETQ. CDR3: CASSLGLTDTQYF. CDR3 DNA (partial): TGCGCCAGCAGCTTAGGTCTGACAGATACG.

There are many counts of this clone. The read terminates 3 residues ahead of where the CDR3 ends, so the germline J gene completes it. The chain carries TRBV19 and TRBJ2-2, with TRBD1 matching 9 bases. V lost 6 bases, J lost 8 bases, and 7 bases stayed unmatched. Germline V gives CDR1 LNHDA, CDR2 SQIVND (reference sequence). This CDR3 is built from 14 residues. Here the CDR3 reads CASSGTGLSGELFF. Partial CDR3 DNA: TGTGCCAGTAGCGGGACAGGGCTTAGTGGGGAG.

This clone was counted at least ten times. The read comes to an end 3 residues before the CDR3 does, leaving the germline J gene to fill in the end. V usage is TRBV18 and J usage is TRBJ2-3; 7 bases are a match to TRBD2. V lost 5 bases and J lost 2; bases outside the gene matches: 4. The CDR3 length is 14 residues. Germline V gene lookup returns CDR1 KGHSH and CDR2 LQKENI. The CDR3 sequence: CASSSGTITDTQYF. CDR3 DNA, as far as it was read: TGTGCCAGCTCATCCGGGACTATCACAGATACG. Full variable domain (missing parts from reference TRBV18 and TRBJ2-3): NAGVMQNPRHLVRRRGQEARLRCSPMKGHSHVYWYRQLPEEGLKFMVYLQKENIIDESGMPKERFSAEFPKEGPSILRIQQVVRGDSAAYFCASSSGTITDTQYFGPGTRLTVL.

This clone was counted ten times or more. Read data end 3 residues before the CDR3 end; the end is taken from the germline J gene. The genes are TRBV20-1 and TRBJ2-3, with 10 bases matching TRBD2. From germline, CDR1 is DFQATT and CDR2 SNEGSKA (reference sequence). V shed 3 bases and J 1 base; nucleotides not matched to a gene: 4. This CDR3 spans 15 amino acids. CDR3 DNA, as far as it was read: TGCAGTGCTAGCCCTAGCGGGAGTGGCACAGATACG. Its protein product is CSASPSGSGTDT. The complete CDR3 reads CSASPSGSGTDTQYF.

In its sample, this clone was seen many times. The DNA read from the CDR3 is TGTGCCAGCAGCACAGGACAGGGAGGGTTCGGCAATCAGCCC. Translated: CASSTGQGGFGNQP. The entire CDR3 sequence reads CASSTGQGGFGNQPQHF. The V and J genes are TRBV7-3 and TRBJ1-5; 8 bases map to TRBD1. The missing CDR3 end, 3 residues past where the read stops, is filled in from the germline J gene. Trimming took 5 bases from V and 2 from J; bases not matched to a gene: 11. This CDR3 region has 17 residues. CDR1 and CDR2 (germline): SGHTA, FQGTGA.

This clone was seen ten or more times. The CDR3 end is not reached by the read, which stops 3 residues before it; the germline J gene fills it in. The chain uses TRBV6-2 or TRBV6-3 and TRBJ2-2; D might be TRBD1 (6 bases). Trimming took off 10 bases at V and 6 bases at J, with 15 bases between the two ends. Germline V gene lookup returns CDR1 MNHEY and CDR2 SVGEGT. CDR3 length: 13 residues. This CDR3 reads CAIQQGYAGELFF. Incomplete CDR3 DNA: TGTGCCATTCAACAGGGATATGCCGGGGAG.

This clone was detected ten times or more. The CDR3 goes on 3 residues after the read ends, and that part is filled in from the germline J gene. Other nucleotide sequences in the sample specify the same CDR3. The J gene is TRBJ2-7, the V gene TRBV7-9; tentative D call: TRBD2 (5 bases). CDR1 and CDR2 (germline): SEHNR, FQNEAQ (reference sequence). V gave up 1 base and J gave up 2 bases, with 9 bases separating them. This CDR3 spans 14 amino acids. The CDR3 sequence: CASSLGLAPYEQYF. CDR3 bases read: TGTGCCAGCAGCTTAGGTCTAGCTCCCTACGAG.

This clone has at least ten counts. With the read ending 3 residues before the CDR3 end, the germline J gene is used to fill in that end. This chain uses TRBV2 with TRBJ1-1; a weak D match, TRBD1 (5 bases). This CDR3 has 14 residues. V was clipped by 4 bases and J by 6 bases, with 15 bases between them. Per the germline V gene, CDR1 is SNHLY and CDR2 is FYNNEI. The CDR3 region is CASSVRGIFPEAFF. Partial CDR3 DNA: TGTGCCAGCAGTGTAAGGGGCATTTTCCCTGAA.

Details on this clone: Read sequence stops 3 residues before the CDR3 end, and the germline J gene provides the missing end. The gene calls are TRBV5-6 and TRBJ2-3, with D unresolved. The germline gives CDR1 SGHDT, CDR2 YYEEEE. This CDR3 is 15 amino acids long. The CDR3 region is CASSVRGFAKETQYF. CDR3 DNA, as far as it was read: TGTGCCAGCAGCGTCCGCGGTTTCGCTAAAGAGACG.

This clone has at least ten counts. The read comes to an end 3 residues before the CDR3 does, leaving the germline J gene to fill in the end. The J gene is TRBJ2-3, the V gene TRBV10-1, with 12 positions matching TRBD2. Germline CDR1 and CDR2: WNHNN and SYGVQD (reference sequence). This CDR3 is built from 16 residues. The sequenced part of the CDR3 DNA is TGCGCCAGCAGTGAGGCGACTAGCGGGAGAGTTGAGACG. Translated: CASSEATSGRVET. The whole CDR3 protein is CASSEATSGRVETQYF.